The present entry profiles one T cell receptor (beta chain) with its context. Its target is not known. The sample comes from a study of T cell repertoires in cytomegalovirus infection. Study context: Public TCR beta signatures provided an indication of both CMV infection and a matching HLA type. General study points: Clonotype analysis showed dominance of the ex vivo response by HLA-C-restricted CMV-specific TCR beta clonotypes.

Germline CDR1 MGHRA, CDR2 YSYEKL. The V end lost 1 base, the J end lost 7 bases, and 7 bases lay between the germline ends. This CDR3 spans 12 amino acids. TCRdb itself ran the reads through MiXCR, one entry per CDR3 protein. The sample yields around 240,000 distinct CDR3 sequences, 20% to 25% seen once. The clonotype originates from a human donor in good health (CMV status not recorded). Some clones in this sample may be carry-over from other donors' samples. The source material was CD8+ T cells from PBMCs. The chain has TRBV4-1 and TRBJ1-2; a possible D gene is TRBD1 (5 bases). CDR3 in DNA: TGCGCCAGCAGCCAAGTTGGGGGTGGCTACACCTTC. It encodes CASSQVGGGYTF.